This record covers a single TCR beta chain. Its target is unknown. This table comes from immunoSEQ multiplex PCR, and its TCRdb copy is limited to in-frame clones, with some not included. The sample includes around 33,000 clones, around four fifths of them seen just once. The data stem from a study of T cell repertoires in ileal Crohn's disease. Points from the study as a whole: All patients with clonality above 26.8% had endoscopic recurrence. Compared with non-smokers, active smokers at surgery showed more clonal expansions.

Germline-derived CDR1 and CDR2 are SGDLS and YYNGEE. Unmatched junction bases numbered 7, after V lost 0 bases and J lost 5 bases. The CDR3 length is 16 residues. This TCR derives from an adult with Crohn's disease. This chain links TRBV9 with TRBJ2-3; TRBD2 agrees at 9 bases. Sequencing used ileal tissue. The CDR3 DNA reads as TGTGCCAGCAGCGTAGCTGTGGCGGGGGGGCAAGATACGCAGTATTTT. This gives the protein CASSVAVAGGQDTQYF.